The 26 T cell receptor beta chains below come from one sample, sequenced in a study of blood T cell repertoires in COVID-19 (dated by TCRdb to 2018 to 2021). Libraries were made using the immunoSEQ multiplex PCR assay. This is the immuneACCESS table as TCRdb keeps it, with only in-frame sequences that have V and J called. A part of the clones is gone; compared with another copy, unresolved V genes explain less than half, and the rest is unexplained. This sample is represented by roughly 200,000 clones; approximately 83% of them were singletons. Jointly, the top ten make up 6.5% to 9% of the sample. Sequencing was carried out using peripheral blood. These receptor sequences come from a woman in her thirties or forties with COVID-19, enrolled during active disease.

The rearrangement joins TRBV5-1 to TRBJ2-7; maybe TRBD2 (5 bases). The CDR3 totals 14 residues. In germline, CDR1 is SGHRS, CDR2 YFSETQ. Trimming took off 0 bases at V and 1 base at J, with 8 bases between the two ends. The chain's CDR3 is CASSLEPGSYEQYF. CDR3 coding DNA: TGCGCCAGCAGCTTGGAGCCGGGGTCCTACGAGCAGTACTTC.

Ten or more counts support this clone. J is TRBJ2-7 and V is TRBV6-1; no clear D gene. The CDR3 covers 13 residues. The V and J ends lost 0 bases and 7 bases respectively, with 10 bases between them. Germline values: CDR1 MNHNS, CDR2 SASEGT. Here the CDR3 DNA reads TGTGCCAGCAGTGAAGCCCCGAATAGAGAGCAGTACTTC. Residues: CASSEAPNREQYF.

The chain links TRBV25-1 to TRBJ1-1, with D unresolved. The CDR3 runs to 11 residues. The ends were cut back, 1 base at V and 10 bases at J, with 7 bases in the middle. Looked up from germline, CDR1 is MGHDK and CDR2 is SYGVNS. The CDR3, as DNA: TGTGCCAGCAGTGAATCTACCCGAGCTTTCTTT. Encoded protein: CASSESTRAFF.

This rearrangement joins TRBV15 to TRBJ1-1; 10 bases are shared with TRBD1. V was pared by 1 base and J by 0 bases, with 11 bases of the junction left unmatched. The CDR3 contains 19 residues. The germline V gene encodes CDR1 LNHNV and CDR2 YYDKDF (reference sequence). Here the CDR3 reads CATSRAYIPGQGLNTEAFF. For the CDR3, the DNA is TGTGCCACCAGCAGAGCCTATATTCCGGGACAGGGGTTGAACACTGAAGCTTTCTTT.

This sequence joins TRBV6-1 and TRBJ2-7; D may be TRBD2 (6 bases). The CDR3 is 13 amino acids. V was shortened by 1 base and J by 7 bases, with 11 bases between the two germline ends. In germline, CDR1 is MNHNS, CDR2 SASEGT. This CDR3 is CASSEDSGVEQYF. The CDR3 nucleotides are TGTGCCAGCAGTGAAGATTCGGGAGTGGAGCAGTACTTC.

This chain joins TRBV10-1 and TRBJ1-2; 7 bases are a match to TRBD1. This CDR3 spans 15 amino acids. Germline trimming cut 10 bases from V and 0 bases from J; bases unmatched to any gene: 11. Germline V CDR1 and CDR2: WNHNN, SYGVQD (reference sequence). The CDR3 sequence is CANSTGRAANYGYTF. In DNA, the CDR3 is TGCGCCAACTCGACAGGGCGCGCGGCTAACTATGGCTACACCTTC.

The chain joins TRBV5-3 to TRBJ1-4; D gene unclear. TRBV5-3 is an ORF, and what it does is uncertain. V was trimmed by 8 bases and J by 0 bases, leaving 20 bases between them. The CDR3 runs 17 residues. In DNA, the CDR3 is TGTGCCAGTCAAGCCCGGGGAATAGGTGCAACTAATGAAAAACTGTTTTTT. Amino acid sequence: CASQARGIGATNEKLFF.

V usage is TRBV27 and J usage is TRBJ1-5; 8 bases align to TRBD1. Germline values: CDR1 MNHEY, CDR2 SMNVEV (reference sequence). Unmatched junction bases numbered 6, after V lost 6 bases and J lost 2 bases. CDR3 length equals 15 residues. CDR3 residues: CASSRDRLGNQPQHF. The CDR3 DNA reads TGTGCCAGCAGCCGGGACAGGTTGGGCAATCAGCCCCAGCATTTT.

The V gene is TRBV5-1, the J gene TRBJ2-7, with TRBD1 matching over 8 bases. This CDR3 is built from 12 residues. Germline CDR1 is SGHRS and CDR2 is YFSETQ. Trimming removed 3 bases from V and 6 bases from J; junction bases left unmatched: 2. CDR3 nucleotides: TGCGCCAGCAGCTACACAGGGGGCGAGCAGTACTTC. This gives the protein CASSYTGGEQYF. The variable domain in full, completed from reference TRBV5-1 and TRBJ2-7, reads KAGVTQTPRYLIKTRGQQVTLSCSPISGHRSVSWYQQTPGQGLQFLFEYFSETQRNKGNFPGRFSGRQFSNSRSEMNVSTLELGDSALYLCASSYTGGEQYFGPGTRLTVT.

The chain is built from TRBV4-1 and TRBJ2-7; possible D gene TRBD1, 5 bases. Trimming cost V 1 base and J 2 bases, with 18 bases left between them. CDR1 MGHRA and CDR2 YSYEKL come from the germline V gene. CDR3 length: 17 residues. CDR3 region: CASSQVPLGQGTYEQYF. DNA of the CDR3: TGCGCCAGCAGCCAAGTGCCTTTGGGGCAGGGAACCTACGAGCAGTACTTC.

The chain recombines TRBV27 with TRBJ1-1; 10 positions match TRBD1. This CDR3 is built from 15 residues. The V gene end was trimmed by 1 base and the J gene end by 7 bases; junction bases not matched to a gene: 6. Germline loops: CDR1 MNHEY, CDR2 SMNVEV (reference sequence). The chain's CDR3 is CASSLYPRDRGEAFF. CDR3 bases: TGTGCCAGCAGTTTATACCCCCGGGACAGGGGTGAAGCTTTCTTT.

V is TRBV19 and J is TRBJ2-2, with TRBD2 matching 9 bases. Trimming cost V 7 bases and J 0 bases; bases outside gene matches: 9. The CDR3 is made up of 17 amino acids. Germline V gene data show CDR1 as LNHDA and CDR2 as SQIVND (reference sequence). The CDR3, as DNA: TGTGCCAGTATCTATAGAAGCGGGAGGTCGAACACCGGGGAGCTGTTTTTT. Translating gives CASIYRSGRSNTGELFF.

The chain is built from TRBV29-1 and TRBJ2-5; TRBD2 matches at 12 bases. Trimming cost V 7 bases and J 7 bases; bases outside gene matches: 7. The germline V gene has CDR1 SQVTM and CDR2 ANQGSEA. The CDR3 runs to 13 residues. CDR3: CSAPLAGGGTQYF. In nucleotides, the CDR3 is TGCAGCGCCCCCCTAGCGGGAGGGGGGACCCAGTACTTC.

The V and J genes are TRBV27 and TRBJ1-1; 7 bases match TRBD1. CDR1 is MNHEY and CDR2 is SMNVEV in the germline V gene (reference sequence). Trimming took 6 bases from V and 4 from J; bases not matched to a gene: 14. The CDR3 is 16 amino acids. CDR3 amino acids: CASSLQEGRGFTEAFF. The CDR3 DNA follows: TGTGCCAGCAGCTTACAGGAGGGCAGGGGGTTCACTGAAGCTTTCTTT.

The rearrangement uses TRBV24-1 and TRBJ2-7; the match to TRBD2 covers 10 bases. The V gene's germline CDR1 is KGHDR and CDR2 SFDVKD. The ends lost 5 bases at V and 3 bases at J; junction bases unmatched: 6. The CDR3 is 15 amino acids. This chain's CDR3 is CATSAGLAAVYEQYF. The DNA for the CDR3 is TGTGCCACCAGTGCAGGACTAGCGGCAGTCTACGAGCAGTACTTC.

This chain connects TRBV5-5 to TRBJ2-1; 11 bases map to TRBD1. The J segment lost 7 bases and the V segment lost 4 bases, leaving 4 bases of the junction unmatched. This CDR3 has 14 amino acids. The germline gives CDR1 SGHKS, CDR2 YYEKEE (reference sequence). The CDR3 region is CASSPDRGRNEQFF. The CDR3 DNA reads as TGTGCCAGCAGCCCGGACAGGGGGCGGAATGAGCAGTTCTTC.

DNA of the CDR3: TGTGCCATCAAGGGACTCCCTAAAGAGACCCAGTACTTC. Protein: CAIKGLPKETQYF. The J gene is TRBJ2-5, the V gene TRBV10-3, with a possible D match to TRBD2 (6 bases). The CDR3 is 13 amino acids. Germline CDR1 reads ENHRY; CDR2 reads SYGVKD. Trimming shortened V by 7 bases and J by 3 bases, and 12 bases separated the two germline ends.

The gene calls are TRBV3-1 (or the pseudogene TRBV3-2) and TRBJ2-1; tentatively, D is TRBD2 (6 bases). V lost 0 bases to trimming and J lost 1 base, with 13 bases between them. Germline CDR1 LGHDT, CDR2 YNNKEL (reference sequence). The CDR3 is made up of 17 amino acids. The CDR3 protein is CASSQDGGVGSYNEQFF. The CDR3 region has the DNA TGTGCCAGCAGCCAAGATGGCGGGGTTGGGTCCTACAATGAGCAGTTCTTC.

The chain joins TRBV12-2 to TRBJ1-2; TRBD1 is the table's D call and was not checked against the DNA. TRBV12-2 is a pseudogene locus. The CDR3 extends over 18 amino acids. The CDR3 spells CASLPPPEGGLVRYGYTF. Written as DNA, the CDR3 is TGTGCAAGTCTCCCCCCTCCAGAAGGGGGATTAGTTAGGTATGGCTACACCTTC.

About this clone itself: A junction boundary mismatches the germline segment, possibly from a read error. This sequence joins TRBV6-1 and TRBJ2-7, with D possibly TRBD2 on 5 matching bases. The CDR3 loop spans 17 amino acids. Germline-derived CDR1 and CDR2 are MNHNS and SASEGT. The CDR3 spells CASSEMAADTTSSEQYF. The CDR3 DNA follows: TGTGCCAGCAGTGAAATGGCAGCGGATACCACCTCCTCCGAGCAGTACTTC.

The V call is TRBV7-2, the J call TRBJ1-3; D ambiguous. The V gene lost 7 bases and the J gene lost 3 bases, with 10 bases spanning the gap. This CDR3 has 13 amino acids. Germline V gene sequence: CDR1 SGHTA, CDR2 FQGNSA. The CDR3: CASTPSVGNTIYF. CDR3 DNA sequence: TGTGCCAGCACCCCGAGTGTTGGAAACACCATATATTTT.

The V gene is TRBV7-3, the J gene TRBJ2-1; 10 bases are shared with TRBD2. The length of the CDR3 is 15 residues. The germline V gene encodes CDR1 SGHTA and CDR2 FQGTGA. V lost 4 bases and J lost 4; bases outside the gene matches: 4. The CDR3 DNA sequence: TGTGCCAGCAGCTGGACTAGCGGCTATTACAATGAGCAGTTCTTC. Translated: CASSWTSGYYNEQFF.

This clone is a singleton in its sample. V gene TRBV6-5 combines with J gene TRBJ2-7, with D possibly matching TRBD1 (6 bases). Germline CDR1 MNHEY, CDR2 SVGAGI. V lost 6 bases and J lost 1, with 10 bases in between. CDR3 length equals 13 residues. CDR3 bases: TGTGCCAGCAGCCAGGGGCGTTCCTACGAGCAGTACTTC. It translates to CASSQGRSYEQYF.

The chain joins TRBV3-1 (or the pseudogene TRBV3-2) to TRBJ2-3; maybe TRBD2 (6 bases). This CDR3 is built from 15 residues. CDR1 and CDR2 from the germline V gene are LGHDT and YNNKEL (reference sequence). V lost 4 bases, J lost 2 bases, and 13 bases lay in between. CDR3: CASSPGGAYTDTQYF. CDR3 nucleotides: TGTGCCAGCAGCCCAGGCGGGGCCTACACAGATACGCAGTATTTT.

The chain combines TRBV7-9 with TRBJ1-2, with D possibly TRBD1 on 6 matching bases. CDR1 SEHNR and CDR2 FQNEAQ come from the germline V gene (reference sequence). The CDR3 runs 17 residues. V dropped 2 bases and J dropped 0 bases, with 16 bases sitting between them. The DNA of the CDR3 is TGTGCCAGCAGCTTATCGAAGGGACAACTCTCTAACTATGGCTACACCTTC. It yields the protein CASSLSKGQLSNYGYTF.

CDR3 sequence reads: CASSSTGLGNQPQHF. DNA for the CDR3: TGTGCCAGCAGTTCGACAGGGTTGGGCAATCAGCCCCAGCATTTT. The chain is built from TRBV28 and TRBJ1-5; 7 nucleotides agree with TRBD1. The V gene end was trimmed by 4 bases and the J gene end by 2 bases; junction bases not matched to a gene: 5. The germline CDR1 and CDR2 sequences are MDHEN and SYDVKM. There are 15 residues in the CDR3. Full variable domain (outside the CDR3, taken from reference TRBV28 and TRBJ1-5): DVKVTQSSRYLVKRTGEKVFLECVQDMDHENMFWYRQDPGLGLRLIYFSYDVKMKEKGDIPEGYSVSREKKERFSLILESASTNQTSMYLCASSSTGLGNQPQHFGDGTRLSIL.